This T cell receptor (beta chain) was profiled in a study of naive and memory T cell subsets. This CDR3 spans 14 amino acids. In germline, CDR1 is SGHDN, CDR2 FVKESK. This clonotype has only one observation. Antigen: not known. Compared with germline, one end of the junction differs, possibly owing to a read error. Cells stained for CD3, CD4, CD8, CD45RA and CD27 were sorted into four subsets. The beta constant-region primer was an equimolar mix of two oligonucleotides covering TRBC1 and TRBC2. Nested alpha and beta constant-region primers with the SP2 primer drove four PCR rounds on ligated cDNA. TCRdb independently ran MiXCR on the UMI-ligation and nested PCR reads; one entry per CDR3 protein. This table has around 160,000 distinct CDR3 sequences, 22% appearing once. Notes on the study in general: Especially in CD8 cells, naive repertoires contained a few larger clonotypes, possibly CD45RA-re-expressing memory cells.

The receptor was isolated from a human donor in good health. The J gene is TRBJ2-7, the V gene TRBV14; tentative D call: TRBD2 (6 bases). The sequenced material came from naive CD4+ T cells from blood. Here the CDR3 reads CANSPGLRTYEQYF. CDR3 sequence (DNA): TGTGCCAACAGCCCGGGACTGAGAACCTACGAGCAGTACTTC. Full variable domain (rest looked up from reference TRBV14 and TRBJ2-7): EAGVTQFPSHSVIEKGQTVTLRCDPISGHDNLYWYRRVMGKEIKFLLHFVKESKQDESGMPNNRFLAERTGGTYSTLKVQPAELEDSGVYFCANSPGLRTYEQYFGPGTRLTVT.